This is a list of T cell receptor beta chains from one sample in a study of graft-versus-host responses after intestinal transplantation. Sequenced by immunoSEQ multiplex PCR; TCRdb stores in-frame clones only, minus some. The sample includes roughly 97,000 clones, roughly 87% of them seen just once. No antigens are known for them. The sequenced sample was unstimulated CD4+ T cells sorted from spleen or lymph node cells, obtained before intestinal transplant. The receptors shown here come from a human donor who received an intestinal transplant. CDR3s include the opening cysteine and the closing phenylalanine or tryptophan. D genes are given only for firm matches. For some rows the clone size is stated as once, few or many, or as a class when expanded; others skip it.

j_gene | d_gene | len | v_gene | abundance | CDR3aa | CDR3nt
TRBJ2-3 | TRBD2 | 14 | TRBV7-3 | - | CASSLRGGTDTQYF | TGTGCCAGCAGCTTACGGGGGGGCACAGATACGCAGTATTTT
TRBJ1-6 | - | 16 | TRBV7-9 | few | CASSLGGPGGASPLHF | TGTGCCAGCAGCTTAGGAGGGCCCGGGGGAGCATCACCCCTCCACTTT
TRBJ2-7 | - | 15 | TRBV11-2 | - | CASSLDRPSSYEQYF | TGTGCCAGCAGCTTGGACAGACCTAGCTCCTACGAGCAGTACTTC
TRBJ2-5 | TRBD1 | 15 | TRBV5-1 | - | CASSLGGGWQETQYF | TGCGCCAGCAGCTTGGGAGGGGGCTGGCAGGAGACCCAGTACTTC
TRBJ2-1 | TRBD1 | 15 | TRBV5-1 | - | CASSSDRGPYNEQFF | TGCGCCAGCAGTTCCGACAGGGGGCCCTACAATGAGCAGTTCTTC
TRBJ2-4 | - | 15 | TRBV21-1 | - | CARPFRGLAKNIQYF | TGTGCCCGGCCTTTCCGAGGACTAGCCAAAAACATTCAGTACTTC
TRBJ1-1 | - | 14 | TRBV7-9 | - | CASSLELWNTEAFF | TGTGCCAGCAGCTTAGAACTTTGGAACACTGAAGCTTTCTTT
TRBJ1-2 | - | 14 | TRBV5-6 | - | CASNPTGAGYGYTF | TGTGCCAGCAACCCAACGGGGGCGGGCTATGGCTACACCTTC
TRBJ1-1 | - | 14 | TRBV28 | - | CASSIQGSRAEAFF | TGTGCCAGCAGTATCCAGGGGAGCAGGGCTGAAGCTTTCTTT
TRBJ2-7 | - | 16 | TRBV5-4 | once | CASSLVDFLGSYEQYF | TGTGCCAGCAGCTTGGTCGACTTCTTGGGATCCTACGAGCAGTACTTC
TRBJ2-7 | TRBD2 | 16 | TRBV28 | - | CASSPRAGLAGYEQYF | TGTGCCAGCAGTCCCCGGGCCGGGCTAGCGGGCTACGAGCAGTACTTC
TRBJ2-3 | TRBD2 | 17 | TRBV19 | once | CASSRRTSGVSTDTQYF | TGTGCCAGTAGTCGCCGCACTAGCGGGGTAAGCACAGATACGCAGTATTTT
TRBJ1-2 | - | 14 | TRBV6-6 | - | CASSYATGFHGYTF | TGTGCCAGCAGTTACGCTACAGGGTTTCATGGCTACACCTTC
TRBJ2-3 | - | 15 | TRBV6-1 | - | CASRPLLGDRGTQYF | TGTGCCAGCAGGCCCCTCCTCGGGGACCGGGGTACGCAGTATTTT
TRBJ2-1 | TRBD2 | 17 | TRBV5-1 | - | CASSLGALAGGYNEQFF | TGCGCCAGCAGCTTGGGGGCTCTAGCGGGAGGGTACAATGAGCAGTTCTTC
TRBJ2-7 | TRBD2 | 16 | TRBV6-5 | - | CASSSPTSGRGYEQYF | TGTGCCAGCAGTTCACCAACTAGCGGGAGGGGCTACGAGCAGTACTTC
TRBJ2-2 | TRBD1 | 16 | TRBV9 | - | CASSVGTGANTGELFF | TGTGCCAGCAGCGTAGGGACAGGGGCGAACACCGGGGAGCTGTTTTTT
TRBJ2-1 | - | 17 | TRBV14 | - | CASSSLTGSSSYNEQFF | TGTGCCAGCAGCTCGTTAACAGGAAGCAGCTCCTACAATGAGCAGTTCTTC
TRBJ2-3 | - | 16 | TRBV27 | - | CASSLSFGGGTDTQYF | TGTGCCAGCAGTTTATCCTTCGGGGGAGGCACAGATACGCAGTATTTT
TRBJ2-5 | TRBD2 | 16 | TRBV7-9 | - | CASSSTSGGYQETQYF | TGTGCCAGCAGCTCGACTAGCGGGGGTTACCAAGAGACCCAGTACTTC
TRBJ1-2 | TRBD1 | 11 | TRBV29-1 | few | CSVTGNYGYTF | TGCAGCGTGACAGGGAACTATGGCTACACCTTC
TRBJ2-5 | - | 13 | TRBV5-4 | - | CASSSRGTETQYF | TGTGCCAGCAGCTCTAGAGGGACCGAGACCCAGTACTTC
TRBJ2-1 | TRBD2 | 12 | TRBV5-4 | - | CASRGTNNEQFF | TGTGCCAGCAGAGGGACTAACAATGAGCAGTTCTTC
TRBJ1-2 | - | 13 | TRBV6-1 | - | CASSPSGFSGYTF | TGTGCCAGCTCCCCAAGTGGGTTTTCGGGCTACACCTTC
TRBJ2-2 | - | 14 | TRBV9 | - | CASSSSVNTGELFF | TGTGCCAGCAGCTCTTCGGTGAACACCGGGGAGCTGTTTTTT
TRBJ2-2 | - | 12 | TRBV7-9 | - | CASNVVTGELFF | TGTGCCAGCAATGTGGTAACCGGGGAGCTGTTTTTT
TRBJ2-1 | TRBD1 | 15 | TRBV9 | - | CASSVVGGRLNEQFF | TGTGCCAGCAGCGTAGTAGGGGGCCGGTTGAATGAGCAGTTCTTC
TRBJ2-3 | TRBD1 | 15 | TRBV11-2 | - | CASTRGDRGTDTQYF | TGTGCCAGCACCAGGGGGGACAGGGGCACAGATACGCAGTATTTT
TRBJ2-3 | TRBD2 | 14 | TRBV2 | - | CAKSSGRSTDTQYF | TGTGCCAAAAGTAGCGGGCGGTCCACCGATACGCAGTATTTT
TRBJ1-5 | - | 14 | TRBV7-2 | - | CASSLVYANQPQHF | TGTGCCAGCAGCTTAGTCTACGCCAATCAGCCCCAGCATTTT
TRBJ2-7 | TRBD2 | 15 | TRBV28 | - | CASSPADSGNYEQYF | TGTGCCAGCAGTCCAGCCGATAGCGGGAACTACGAGCAGTACTTC
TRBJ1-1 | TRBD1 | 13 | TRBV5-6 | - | CASSLTGGSEAFF | TGTGCCAGCAGCTTGACAGGGGGCTCTGAAGCTTTCTTT
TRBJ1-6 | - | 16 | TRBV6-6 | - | CASSQGTSSYNSPLHF | TGTGCCAGCAGTCAAGGGACAAGCTCCTATAATTCACCCCTCCACTTT
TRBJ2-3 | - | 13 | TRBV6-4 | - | CASSDQSTDTQYF | TGTGCCAGCAGTGATCAAAGCACAGATACGCAGTATTTT
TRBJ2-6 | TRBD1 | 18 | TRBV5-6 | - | CASGPRDRGESGANVLTF | TGTGCCAGCGGGCCCCGGGACAGGGGAGAGTCTGGGGCCAACGTCCTGACTTTC
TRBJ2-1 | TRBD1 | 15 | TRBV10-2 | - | CASILWGQGHNEQFF | TGCGCCAGCATCTTATGGGGACAGGGACACAATGAGCAGTTCTTC
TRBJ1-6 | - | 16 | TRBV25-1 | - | CASRDPRSSYNSPLHF | TGTGCCAGCAGGGACCCCAGAAGCTCCTATAATTCACCCCTCCACTTT
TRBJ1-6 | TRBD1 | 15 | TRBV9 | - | CASATGDRNNSPLHF | TGTGCCAGCGCAACGGGGGACAGAAATAATTCACCCCTCCACTTT
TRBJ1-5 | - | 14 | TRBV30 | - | CAWNRAGRNQPQHF | TGTGCCTGGAATAGGGCAGGGAGGAATCAGCCCCAGCATTTT
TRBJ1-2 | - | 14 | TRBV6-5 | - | CASSEVEGVYGYTF | TGTGCCAGCAGTGAAGTAGAGGGGGTCTATGGCTACACCTTC
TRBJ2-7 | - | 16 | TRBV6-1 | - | CASSGGGTSYSYEQYF | TGTGCCAGCAGTGGGGGAGGGACAAGCTACTCCTACGAGCAGTACTTC
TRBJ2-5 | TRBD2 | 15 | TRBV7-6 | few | CASRPPGLAGGSQYF | TGTGCCAGCCGTCCCCCGGGACTAGCGGGGGGGAGCCAGTACTTC
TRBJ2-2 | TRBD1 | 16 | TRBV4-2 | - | CASSRRQGTNTGGLFF | TGTGCCAGCAGCCGTCGACAGGGGACGAACACCGGGGGGCTGTTTTTT
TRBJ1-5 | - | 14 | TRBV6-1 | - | CASGQGYSNQPQHF | TGTGCCAGCGGGCAGGGATATAGCAATCAGCCCCAGCATTTT
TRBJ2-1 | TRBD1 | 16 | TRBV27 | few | CASSFLQGAAYNEQFF | TGTGCCAGCAGTTTCCTACAGGGGGCTGCCTACAATGAGCAGTTCTTC
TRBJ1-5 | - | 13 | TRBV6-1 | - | CASSNRPNQPQHF | TGTGCCAGCAGTAACAGGCCCAATCAGCCCCAGCATTTT
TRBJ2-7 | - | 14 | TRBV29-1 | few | CSVEGGQGADEQYF | TGCAGCGTTGAGGGGGGGCAGGGGGCCGACGAGCAGTACTTC
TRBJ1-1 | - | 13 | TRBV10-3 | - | CATQSAYDTEAFF | TGTGCCACACAATCGGCGTACGACACTGAAGCTTTCTTT
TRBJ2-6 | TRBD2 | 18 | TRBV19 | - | CASSMGPAGVRGANVLTF | TGTGCCAGTAGTATGGGACCAGCGGGGGTTAGAGGGGCCAACGTCCTGACTTTC
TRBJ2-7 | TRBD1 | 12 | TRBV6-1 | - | CATGQGSYEQYF | TGTGCCACAGGACAGGGATCCTACGAGCAGTACTTC
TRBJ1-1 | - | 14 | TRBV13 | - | CASSPRGSDTEAFF | TGTGCCAGCAGCCCACGAGGGTCGGATACTGAAGCTTTCTTT
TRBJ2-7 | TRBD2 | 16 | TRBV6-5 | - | CASSYSLAGVVYEQYF | TGTGCCAGCAGTTACTCCCTAGCGGGAGTGGTCTACGAGCAGTACTTC
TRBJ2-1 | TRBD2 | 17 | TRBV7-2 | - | CASTKPSGLAGGQEQFF | TGTGCCAGCACCAAGCCCTCGGGGCTAGCGGGGGGCCAAGAGCAGTTCTTC
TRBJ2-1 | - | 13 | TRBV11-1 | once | CASSGTSQYEQFF | TGTGCCAGCAGCGGCACGTCTCAATATGAGCAGTTCTTC
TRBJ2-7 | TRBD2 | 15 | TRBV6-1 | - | CASSGRSGRSSEQYF | TGTGCCAGCAGTGGGAGAAGCGGGAGGTCCTCCGAGCAGTACTTC
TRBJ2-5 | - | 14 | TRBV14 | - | CASSQVTEGETQYF | TGTGCCAGCAGCCAAGTCACAGAGGGGGAGACCCAGTACTTC
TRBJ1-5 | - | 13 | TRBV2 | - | CASRNGGHQPQHF | TGTGCCAGCAGGAACGGGGGGCATCAGCCCCAGCATTTT
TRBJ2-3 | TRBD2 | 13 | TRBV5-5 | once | CASSGTSGRSQYF | TGTGCCAGCAGCGGAACTAGCGGGAGGTCGCAGTATTTT
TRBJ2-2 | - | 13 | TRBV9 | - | CASSVIPLGELFF | TGTGCCAGCAGCGTCATCCCCCTCGGGGAGCTGTTTTTT
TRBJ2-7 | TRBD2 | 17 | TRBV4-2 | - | CASSLERTSGSLSEQYF | TGTGCCAGCAGCCTGGAGAGGACTAGCGGGAGTCTTTCGGAGCAGTACTTC